Below, 7 T cell receptor beta chains from the same sample are listed, as sequenced in a study of cytotoxic CD8 clonotypes in ibrutinib-treated CLL. Profiling relied on immunoSEQ multiplex PCR, and the TCRdb table lists in-frame clones only, not all of them. The sample contains around 200,000 clones, about 75% of which appear only once. The sequences come from PBMCs, collected after 12 months of ibrutinib treatment. Receptors originate from a human donor with chronic lymphocytic leukemia.

Only a few counts were recorded for this clone. The chain uses TRBV4-1 and TRBJ2-2, with a weak D call TRBD2 (5 bases). V was pared by 1 base and J by 5 bases, with 11 bases between. The CDR3 loop spans 15 amino acids. Germline V lookup: CDR1 MGHRA, CDR2 YSYEKL. CDR3 residues: CASSQGGKGTGELFF. The CDR3 DNA reads as TGCGCCAGCAGCCAAGGAGGGAAAGGGACCGGGGAGCTGTTTTTT.

The V call is TRBV7-6, the J call TRBJ1-4; TRBD1 might be the D (6 bases). The CDR3 totals 12 residues. Trimming cost V 5 bases and J 8 bases, with 9 bases left between them. CDR1 and CDR2 from the germline V gene are SGHVS and FNYEAQ. CDR3 protein: CASSPQGEKLFF. The CDR3 DNA sequence: TGTGCCAGCAGCCCCCAGGGGGAAAAACTGTTTTTT.

The J gene is TRBJ2-7, the V gene TRBV5-1; 8 bases are a match to TRBD1. Germline V gives CDR1 SGHRS, CDR2 YFSETQ. The CDR3 contains 15 residues. V lost 4 bases and J lost 9; bases outside the gene matches: 15. CDR3 DNA: TGCGCCAGCAGCCCGGAGGGACAGGTGACTTTCGGGCAGTACTTC. It codes for CASSPEGQVTFGQYF.

The table lists this clone with a few counts. The chain couples TRBV29-1 to TRBJ1-6, with 7 bases aligning to TRBD1. J gave up 6 bases and V 6 bases, and 11 bases lay outside the gene matches. This CDR3 contains 15 residues. In germline, CDR1 is SQVTM, CDR2 ANQGSEA. CDR3 DNA sequence: TGCAGCGTCCGGGACAGCCTAACCTCTAATTCACCCCTCCACTTT. This codes for CSVRDSLTSNSPLHF.

CDR3 sequence (DNA): TGTGCCAGCGAGCCGGGACAGTTGGGAAACTATGGCTACACCTTC. Residues: CASEPGQLGNYGYTF. The chain carries TRBV6-1 and TRBJ1-2; the match to TRBD1 covers 7 bases. The V gene end was trimmed by 8 bases and the J gene end by 2 bases; junction bases not matched to a gene: 11. CDR3 length: 15 amino acids. CDR1 is MNHNS and CDR2 is SASEGT in the germline V gene.

This chain uses TRBV5-1 with TRBJ2-7, with 9 bases aligning to TRBD1. Unmatched junction bases numbered 9, after V lost 1 base and J lost 4 bases. The length of the CDR3 is 16 residues. Germline V gene sequence: CDR1 SGHRS, CDR2 YFSETQ. For the CDR3, the DNA is TGCGCCAGCAGCTTGAATCCCGGGACAGGGCAATACGAGCAGTACTTC. This encodes CASSLNPGTGQYEQYF.

The chain uses TRBV10-3 and TRBJ2-3; the match to TRBD2 covers 10 bases. V was pared by 9 bases and J by 3 bases, with 3 bases of the junction left unmatched. This CDR3 has 13 amino acids. Germline V lookup: CDR1 ENHRY, CDR2 SYGVKD. CDR3 sequence: CAILAGLTDTQYF. The DNA for the CDR3 is TGTGCCATACTAGCGGGATTGACAGATACGCAGTATTTT.